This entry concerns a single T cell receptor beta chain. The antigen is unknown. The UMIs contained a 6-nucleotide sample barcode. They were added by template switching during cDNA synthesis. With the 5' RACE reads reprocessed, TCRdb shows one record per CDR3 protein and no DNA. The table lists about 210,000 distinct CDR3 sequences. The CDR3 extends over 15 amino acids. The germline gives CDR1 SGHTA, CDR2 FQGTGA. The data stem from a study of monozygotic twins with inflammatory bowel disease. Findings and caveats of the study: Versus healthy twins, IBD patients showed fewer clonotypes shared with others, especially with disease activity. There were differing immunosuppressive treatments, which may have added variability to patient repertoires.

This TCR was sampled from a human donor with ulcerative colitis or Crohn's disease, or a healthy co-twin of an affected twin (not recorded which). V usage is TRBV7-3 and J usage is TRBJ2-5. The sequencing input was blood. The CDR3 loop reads CASSLNGGSGETQYF.